A single sample gave rise to the 20 T cell receptor beta chains below, sequenced in a study of control samples from healthy donors and cancer patients. Sequencing was performed with immunoSEQ multiplex PCR; in TCRdb, only in-frame clones are kept and a portion is missing. The repertoire holds 70,000 to 90,000 clones, with just under 95% as singletons. Sequences were obtained from blood. The receptors here all came from a woman aged 18-30 years in good health.

The V gene is TRBV5-6, the J gene TRBJ2-1; a weak D match, TRBD1 (6 bases). The ends were cut back, 0 bases at V and 6 bases at J, with 16 bases in the middle. The CDR3 covers 16 residues. The germline gives CDR1 SGHDT, CDR2 YYEEEE. The CDR3 region is CASSLAGQGLFNEQFF. The CDR3 nucleotides read TGTGCCAGCAGCTTGGCAGGGCAGGGGCTTTTCAATGAGCAGTTCTTC.

The chain carries TRBV2 and TRBJ1-2, with 11 bases that match TRBD1. This CDR3 is 14 amino acids long. Germline V gene data show CDR1 as SNHLY and CDR2 as FYNNEI. V was clipped by 3 bases and J by 7 bases; unmatched bases: 4. The CDR3 DNA follows: TGTGCCAGCAGTGAGGACAGGGGGCACGGTGGCTACACCTTC. This codes for CASSEDRGHGGYTF.

The rearrangement links TRBV5-3 to TRBJ2-4, with 7 bases matching TRBD1. TRBV5-3 is an ORF, with its function uncertain. V lost 4 bases, J lost 0 bases, and 7 bases stayed unmatched. The CDR3 sequence is 16 residues long. The CDR3 spells CARSGGQWAAKNIQYF. The CDR3 DNA is TGTGCCAGAAGCGGGGGACAGTGGGCAGCCAAAAACATTCAGTACTTC.

J is TRBJ1-2 and V is TRBV28, with D perhaps matching TRBD1 (5 bases). There are 14 residues in the CDR3. Looked up from germline, CDR1 is MDHEN and CDR2 is SYDVKM. V was pared by 2 bases and J by 8 bases, with 15 bases between. CDR3 in amino acids: CASSLNGAEGGYTF. For the CDR3, the DNA is TGTGCCAGCAGTTTAAACGGGGCTGAGGGGGGCTACACCTTC.

The genes are TRBV19 and TRBJ2-1, with 9 bases lining up with TRBD1. This CDR3 region has 14 residues. The trim removed 1 base at V and 10 bases at J, leaving 5 bases unmatched. Germline CDR1 is LNHDA and CDR2 is SQIVND (reference sequence). The CDR3 nucleotides read TGTGCCAGTAGTATAGTGGGACAGGGTAAGGAGCAGTTCTTC. It yields the protein CASSIVGQGKEQFF.

The genes are TRBV18 and TRBJ2-1; TRBD2 matches 9 bases. The CDR3 loop spans 16 amino acids. Looked up from germline, CDR1 is KGHSH and CDR2 is LQKENI. V lost 5 bases to trimming and J lost 8 bases; unmatched junction nucleotides: 13. The CDR3 sequence: CASSIRPSGIVDEQFF. CDR3 bases: TGTGCCAGCTCAATACGACCTAGCGGGATTGTCGATGAGCAGTTCTTC.

The gene calls are TRBV5-1 and TRBJ1-6; D unclear. CDR1 SGHRS and CDR2 YFSETQ come from the germline V gene. The germline V and J ends were trimmed by 4 bases and 5 bases, with 16 bases remaining between them. The CDR3 is made up of 16 amino acids. CDR3 in amino acids: CASSDYGRVDNSPLHF. In nucleotides, the CDR3 is TGCGCCAGCAGCGACTACGGGAGGGTTGATAATTCACCCCTCCACTTT.

The chain joins TRBV6-5 to TRBJ1-2; unclear D gene. Trimming pared 0 bases from V and 6 bases from J, leaving 8 bases between. CDR1 and CDR2 (germline): MNHEY, SVGAGI. CDR3 size: 13 residues. The CDR3 spells CASSYSRQDGYTF. Written as DNA, the CDR3 is TGTGCCAGCAGTTACTCGAGGCAGGATGGCTACACCTTC.

The chain links TRBV19 to TRBJ1-4; 10 nucleotides agree with TRBD1. The CDR3 contains 21 residues. CDR1 LNHDA and CDR2 SQIVND come from the germline V gene (reference sequence). Trimming cost V 2 bases and J 7 bases; bases outside gene matches: 22. In nucleotides, the CDR3 is TGTGCCAGTAGTATATCGCCAGCCGGGACAGGGGAATCGGGGAGGAGTGAAAAACTGTTTTTT. This codes for CASSISPAGTGESGRSEKLFF.

The chain employs TRBV18 and TRBJ1-3, with no clear D. The V gene's germline CDR1 is KGHSH and CDR2 LQKENI. Trimming cost V 4 bases and J 0 bases, with 13 bases left between them. The CDR3 totals 16 residues. The CDR3 region is CASSRESGYSGNTIYF. Here the CDR3 DNA reads TGTGCCAGCTCACGGGAATCTGGGTACTCTGGAAACACCATATATTTT.

The rearrangement joins TRBV7-9 to TRBJ1-3; 7 bases line up with TRBD1. Germline-derived CDR1 and CDR2 are SEHNR and FQNEAQ (reference sequence). This CDR3 spans 15 amino acids. J gave up 0 bases and V 4 bases, and 3 bases lay outside the gene matches. DNA for the CDR3: TGTGCCAGCAGCTCCACAGGGGCCTCTGGAAACACCATATATTTT. Encoded protein: CASSSTGASGNTIYF. The full variable domain, with the rest looked up from reference TRBV7-9 and TRBJ1-3, is DTGVSQNPRHKITKRGQNVTFRCDPISEHNRLYWYRQTLGQGPEFLTYFQNEAQLEKSRLLSDRFSAERPKGSFSTLEIQRTEQGDSAMYLCASSSTGASGNTIYFGEGSWLTVV.

This clone was seen a single time. The rearrangement joins TRBV27 to TRBJ1-5, with TRBD1 as a possible D gene (6 bases). Germline V gene data show CDR1 as MNHEY and CDR2 as SMNVEV (reference sequence). V was trimmed by 6 bases and J by 2 bases, leaving 11 bases between them. The CDR3 is made up of 14 amino acids. For the CDR3, the DNA is TGTGCCAGCAGGGACAGTTTGGGCAATCAGCCCCAGCATTTT. This sequence encodes CASRDSLGNQPQHF.

This clone was counted once. The CDR3 here is CASSLLQGQYGYTF. The CDR3 DNA sequence: TGTGCCAGCAGTCTGCTTCAGGGGCAGTATGGCTACACCTTC. The rearrangement joins TRBV6-5 to TRBJ1-2; TRBD1 is a possible D gene (6 bases). Trimming removed 5 bases from V and 5 bases from J, with 15 bases in between. CDR3 length: 14 residues. Germline CDR1 reads MNHEY; CDR2 reads SVGAGI.

The genes are TRBV19 and TRBJ1-1; 9 bases are a match to TRBD1. After removal of 2 bases from V and 0 bases from J, the junction contained 7 bases not matched to a gene. Per germline, CDR1 LNHDA and CDR2 SQIVND (reference sequence). CDR3 size: 17 residues. CDR3 sequence (DNA): TGTGCCAGTAGTATAAGCCCGGGACAGGGAATGAACACTGAAGCTTTCTTT. Translated: CASSISPGQGMNTEAFF.

The chain recombines TRBV7-3 with TRBJ2-3; D is possibly TRBD1 (6 bases). Germline values: CDR1 SGHTA, CDR2 FQGTGA. The CDR3 is 14 residues long. Trimming took off 4 bases at V and 4 bases at J, with 12 bases between the two ends. This chain's CDR3 is CASSSNRVADTQYF. CDR3 nucleotide sequence: TGTGCCAGCAGCTCGAACAGGGTTGCAGATACGCAGTATTTT. Full variable domain (remainder filled in from reference TRBV7-3 and TRBJ2-3): GAGVSQTPSNKVTEKGKYVELRCDPISGHTALYWYRQSLGQGPEFLIYFQGTGAADDSGLPNDRFFAVRPEGSVSTLKIQRTERGDSAVYLCASSSNRVADTQYFGPGTRLTVL.

The chain employs TRBV5-1 and TRBJ2-1; D is ambiguous. The CDR3 consists of 15 residues. The V and J ends lost 0 bases and 0 bases respectively, with 7 bases between them. Germline V gene lookup returns CDR1 SGHRS and CDR2 YFSETQ. CDR3 coding DNA: TGCGCCAGCAGCTTGGGGCAGGACTCCTACAATGAGCAGTTCTTC. Translated: CASSLGQDSYNEQFF.

The CDR3 is CASSYGPGNTIYF. The CDR3 DNA sequence: TGTGCCAGTAGCTACGGACCTGGAAACACCATATATTTT. The J gene is TRBJ1-3, the V gene TRBV19; D unclear. The V and J ends lost 6 bases and 2 bases respectively, with 8 bases between them. Germline V CDR1 and CDR2: LNHDA, SQIVND (reference sequence). The CDR3 runs to 13 residues.

The chain joins TRBV7-9 to TRBJ1-1; a possible D gene is TRBD1 (6 bases). This CDR3 has 14 amino acids. Germline V gene sequence: CDR1 SEHNR, CDR2 FQNEAQ (reference sequence). The germline V and J ends were trimmed by 4 bases and 3 bases, with 12 bases remaining between them. As DNA, the CDR3 is TGTGCCAGCAGCTCCTCGGGGGCCTACACTGAAGCTTTCTTT. It codes for CASSSSGAYTEAFF.

The V and J genes are TRBV9 and TRBJ2-5; D is uncertain. The V and J ends lost 1 base and 3 bases respectively, with 7 bases between them. Germline assignment: CDR1 SGDLS and CDR2 YYNGEE. CDR3 size: 13 residues. The CDR3 region is CASSVNGEETQYF. In DNA form, the CDR3 reads TGTGCCAGCAGCGTAAATGGTGAAGAGACCCAGTACTTC.

The J gene is TRBJ2-5, the V gene TRBV6-4, with a possible D match to TRBD1 (5 bases). The CDR3 has 13 amino acids. The V gene's germline CDR1 is MRHNA and CDR2 SNTAGT. With 4 bases removed from V and 4 bases from J, the gap between germline ends came to 10 bases. CDR3 sequence: CASSAGAGETQYF. The DNA of the CDR3 is TGTGCCAGCAGTGCTGGGGCAGGAGAGACCCAGTACTTC.